This T cell receptor (beta chain) is from a study of cytomegalovirus exposure and HLA in healthy donors. Study-wide findings and caveats: Earlier results showed most TCR beta V segments being productive about 87% or about 30% of the time.

Remarks on this clone: Its antigen is unknown.

Per germline, CDR1 ENHRY and CDR2 SYGVKD. Losses at the gene ends were 2 bases for V and 4 bases for J; bases not matched to a gene: 4. The CDR3 consists of 15 residues. With 60 Vbeta and 13 Jbeta primers, the PCR was carried out. Clones were sequenced by immunoSEQ multiplex PCR, and TCRdb holds only the in-frame ones, with some missing. The sample table sets out 65,000 to 80,000 clones. The chain recombines TRBV10-3 with TRBJ1-1; 10 nucleotides align to TRBD1. Input material: PBMCs. The clonotype originates from a young man in good health and CMV-seronegative. The CDR3: CAISERTGGRTEAFF. In DNA, the CDR3 is TGTGCCATCAGTGAGAGGACAGGGGGACGCACTGAAGCTTTCTTT.